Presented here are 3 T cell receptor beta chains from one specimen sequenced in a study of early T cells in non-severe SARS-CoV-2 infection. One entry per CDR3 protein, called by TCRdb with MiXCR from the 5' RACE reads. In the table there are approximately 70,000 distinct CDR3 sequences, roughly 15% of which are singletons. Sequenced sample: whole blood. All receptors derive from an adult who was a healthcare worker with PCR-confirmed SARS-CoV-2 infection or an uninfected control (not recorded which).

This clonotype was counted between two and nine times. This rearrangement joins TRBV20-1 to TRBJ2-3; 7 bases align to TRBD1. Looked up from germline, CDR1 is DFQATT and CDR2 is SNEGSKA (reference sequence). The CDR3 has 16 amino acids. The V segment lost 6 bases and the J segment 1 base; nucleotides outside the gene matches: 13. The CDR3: CSAPTGKGFGTDTQYF. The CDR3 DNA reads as TGCAGTGCCCCGACAGGGAAAGGGTTTGGCACAGATACGCAGTATTTT.

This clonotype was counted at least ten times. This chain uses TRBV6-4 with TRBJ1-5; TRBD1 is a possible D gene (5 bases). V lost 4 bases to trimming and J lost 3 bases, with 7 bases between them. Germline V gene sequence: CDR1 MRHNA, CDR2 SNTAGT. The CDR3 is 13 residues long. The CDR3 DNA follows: TGTGCCAGCAGTGCGGGGGACAATCAGCCCCAGCATTTT. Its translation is CASSAGDNQPQHF.

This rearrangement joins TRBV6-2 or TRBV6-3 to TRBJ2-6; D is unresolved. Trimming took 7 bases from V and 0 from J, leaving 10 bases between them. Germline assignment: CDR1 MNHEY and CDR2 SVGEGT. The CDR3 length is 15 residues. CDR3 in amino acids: CASTQRFSGANVLTF. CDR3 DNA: TGTGCCAGCACCCAGAGATTCTCTGGGGCCAACGTCCTGACTTTC.